This T cell receptor (beta chain) is from a study of blood T cell repertoires in COVID-19. This CDR3 contains 16 residues. CDR1 and CDR2 (germline): LGHNA, YNFKEQ. The ends were cut back, 4 bases at V and 5 bases at J, with 15 bases in the middle. Libraries were prepared by immunoSEQ multiplex PCR; TCRdb keeps only in-frame clonotypes and omits some of them. The table includes 150,000 to 200,000 clones, approximately 90% detected once. The chain joins TRBV4-2 to TRBJ1-6, with D possibly matching TRBD1 (6 bases). Sequencing was done on a sample of peripheral blood. The TCR was taken from a woman in her 70s with COVID-19, enrolled during active disease. CDR3 bases: TGTGCCAGCAGCCCCCCAGGGGCAGGGGATAATTCACCCCTCCACTTT. It is translated as CASSPPGAGDNSPLHF.